What follows describes a single T cell receptor (beta chain). These data come from a study of blood T cell repertoires in COVID-19. CDR1 is MNHEY, CDR2 SVGAGI, per germline. The CDR3 extends over 14 amino acids. Trimming shortened V by 6 bases and J by 3 bases, and 12 bases separated the two germline ends. Participants came from 24 US areas, aged roughly 18 to 95 years. TCRdb's table, derived via immunoSEQ multiplex PCR, lists solely in-frame clones and lacks some. The table shows about 380,000 clones, with about 88% occurring only once. The specimen was PBMCs or T cells enriched from blood (not recorded which). The rearrangement links TRBV6-5 to TRBJ1-5, with a tentative D call TRBD1 (5 bases). This receptor was obtained from a woman between 18 and 30 years old who had recovered from COVID-19. The DNA for the CDR3 is TGTGCCAGCAGGGGGGGAGGGGTCAATCAGCCCCAGCATTTT. Encoded protein: CASRGGGVNQPQHF.